Sequencing of this T cell receptor beta chain was carried out in a study of tumor-infiltrating lymphocytes in primary liver carcinoma (dated by TCRdb to about 2017). Context from the whole study: Of the five patients (three men and two women, aged 30 to 69 years), four had hepatocellular carcinoma and one had combined HCC and intrahepatic cholangiocarcinoma. A total of 35 specimens from 5 patients, comprising 25 or so tumor regions, 5 adjacent noncancerous liver tissues and 5 peripheral blood samples, were covered by TCRbeta repertoire sequencing. To link TCRbeta repertoire diversity with the local molecular phenotype, the 25 or so tumor region samples were profiled using Agilent mRNA microarrays. Roughly 3.5 to 7.5 million productive TCRbeta reads were obtained per sample, and no significant difference in read depth was found between tissue types. The five patients had tumors of stage T1-T3 N0M0, with maximum diameters ranging from about 4 to 11 cm. Repertoires from technical replicates were highly reproducible, with mean shared-clone rates about 0.88 and correlation coefficients above 0.95. TCRbeta repertoire sequencing, expression microarrays and whole-exome sequencing were combined in the study across five regions of each liver tumor, with adjacent normal tissue and blood also included.

The CDR3 spans 15 residues, counting both ends. The sequence is cut down to CDR3 DNA, 45 bases in frame from base 1. From a lookup of the germline V gene, CDR1 and CDR2 are ENHRY and SYGVKD. V and J are truncated by 3 bases and 5 bases respectively, leaving an intervening sequence of 16 bases. Without any cell sorting, total RNA and DNA were co-extracted from approximately 20-30 mg of bulk tissue using the AllPrep DNA/RNA mini kit. Between November 2015 and March 2016, roughly 5 patients in China with histopathologically diagnosed primary liver carcinoma had their tumors surgically resected. Patients had chronic HBV infection and were treatment-naive at sampling. Each tumor was sampled at five spatially separated regions: the tumor centre plus the superior, inferior, left-lateral and right-lateral poles. More than 75% viable tumor cells were found by histology in every tumor sample. Pieces of fresh tumor and adjacent tissue were cut in half, with one half kept in RNAlater at -80 degrees C and the other half sent for histology.

This clonotype was detected a few times. Its antigen is unknown. A read error is likely, as this CDR3 ends without the conserved phenylalanine or tryptophan. The paper's findings and limits, for the study overall: Because the samples were bulk and unsorted, CD4+ and CD8+ T cell repertoires could not be compared. The study included only four to six patients, and the authors note findings should be validated in a larger study. A significantly larger repertoire fraction was made up by the top 250 clones in tumors than in blood (p = 0.039). Pairs of tumor regions showed greater repertoire overlap (mean roughly 35%) than tumor-adjacent pairs (roughly 17%) or tumor-blood pairs (around 15%), which is consistent with antigen-driven expansion. Just about 8-25% of top clones turned up in all five regions of a tumor, which suggests spatial heterogeneity among tumor-infiltrating T cells. Only the TCR beta chain was sequenced, which likely underestimates true repertoire diversity because unpaired alpha chains were not captured.

Using a constant-region primer and ProtoScript II reverse transcriptase, TCRbeta-specific cDNA was reverse-transcribed from 500 to 650 ng total RNA. TCRbeta libraries were built with three nested multiplex PCR rounds, a slightly modified ARM-PCR procedure. The first two PCR rounds used multiplex TRBV1-TRBV30 forward primers with a Cbeta reverse primer, each for 10 cycles. Sample barcodes and Illumina adapters were added in a final 25-cycle PCR using Deep VentR polymerase. Before sequencing, amplicons between 200 and 500 bp were purified from gel using a QIAquick gel extraction kit. TCRbeta amplicons were sequenced on an Illumina HiSeq 2500 with 250-bp paired-end reads. Per the source publication's procedure: Quality trimming of reads was performed with Trimmomatic v0.33, and paired reads were merged with FLASH v1.2.11 so that full CDR3 sequences could be recovered. V, D and J germline segments were assigned to the rearranged TCRbeta sequences using MiGEC v1.2.1b. VDJtools v1.0.0 computed clonotype statistics and Shannon-Wiener diversity indices. To reduce sampling bias, subsequent analyses other than the diversity analysis used only the 250 most abundant clonotypes in each sample. TCRdb reanalyzed the raw reads on its own, using fastp at Q25 for trimming and MiXCR for clone calling, and kept in-frame beta chains. Rows matching on CDR3 protein sequence are summarized as one entry with the most common DNA and genes. TCRdb, rather than the study authors, made the V and J calls. This sample has fewer than 75,000 distinct CDR3 sequences in its table, and about two thirds of those were observed once. Approximately 41% of the sample goes to the ten largest clones.

The chain is encoded by TRBV10-3 joined to TRBJ2-5; the D gene is possibly TRBD1 or TRBD2, each agreeing over 6 bases. Sequencing input: liver tumor tissue from sampling region 4. The meaning of the sample's cell subset or site label: tumor region T4, right-lateral pole. The receptor was isolated from a man aged 35-49 years with primary liver carcinoma and hepatitis B virus infection. The CDR3 region reads CAISDRERGMETQYY. The DNA is TGTGCCATCAGTGACCGGGAGAGGGGGATGGAGACCCAGTACTAC.